The clone carrying this T cell receptor beta chain appeared a few times. This sample is drawn from a study of OX40 agonist ivuxolimab in advanced cancers. Whole-study context: Dosing consisted of intravenous ivuxolimab at 0.01 to 10 mg/kg every 2 weeks. Participants averaged about 60 years of age (range about 23 to 80) and were about 85% male. Having had anti-PD-1, anti-PD-L1 or anti-CTLA-4 therapy before was allowed, and roughly 40% had some.

Germline loops: CDR1 SNHLY, CDR2 FYNNEI. Trimming took 1 base from V and 4 from J, leaving 7 bases between them. CDR3 size: 13 residues. Generated by immunoSEQ multiplex PCR, the TCRdb table keeps only in-frame clones and is missing some. The sample lists some 17,000 clones; about 90% were seen once. The sequence was collected from an adult with an advanced solid tumor such as melanoma, head and neck, liver or kidney cancer. J is TRBJ1-2 and V is TRBV2; the D is unclear. Sequenced material: CD4+ or CD8+ T cells sorted from blood, taken in a trial of the OX40 agonist ivuxolimab. CDR3 nucleotide sequence: TGTGCCAGCAGTGAAGAGGAATCCTATGGCTACACCTTC. Translated, it gives CASSEEESYGYTF.